This TCR beta chain was retrieved from a study of memory CD4+ T cells and cytomegalovirus serostatus. General study points: Repertoires predicted CMV serostatus with median bootstrapped AUC of about 0.96.

The authors' processing: After removing out-of-frame reads, millions of distinct TCRbeta sequences remained. This table comes from immunoSEQ multiplex PCR, and its TCRdb copy is limited to in-frame clones, with some not included. V, J and clone size are taken as reported in that table, and D and trimming were inferred from the DNA itself. The sample lists under 50,000 clones, under 80% occurring once. Comments on this clone: Its antigen remains unknown.

The V gene's germline CDR1 is WSHSY and CDR2 SAAADI. V was pared by 3 bases and J by 4 bases, with 16 bases between. The CDR3 has 16 amino acids. Single viable CD3+CD4+CD8-CD45RO+ cells were sorted as the memory CD4+ T cells. The sequenced sample consisted of memory CD4+ T cells from blood. The clonotype was recovered from an adult in good health and CMV-seronegative. This sequence joins TRBV10-2 and TRBJ1-3; D is ambiguous. Here the CDR3 reads CASSDLGDPRGNTIYF. CDR3 in DNA: TGCGCCAGCAGTGACCTAGGTGACCCGAGGGGAAACACCATATATTTT.